This T cell receptor beta chain derives from a study of OX40 agonist ivuxolimab in advanced cancers. Regarding the study in general: Ivuxolimab was a fully human IgG2 agonistic monoclonal antibody targeting the costimulatory receptor OX40 (CD134). Intravenous ivuxolimab was administered to patients every 2 weeks at six dose levels: 0.01, 0.1, 0.3, 1.5, 3 and 10 mg/kg. Of the roughly 50 dose-escalation patients, hepatocellular carcinoma was present in about 19, melanoma in around 15, renal cell carcinoma in 9 and head and neck cancer in 9. In the dose-escalation cohort, 75% to 90% of patients were male, and the mean age was 60 years with a range of roughly 20 to 80. Patients were allowed to have had prior anti-PD-1, anti-PD-L1 or anti-CTLA-4 therapy, and 30% to 40% of the dose-escalation patients had been treated with checkpoint inhibitors. Partial responses occurred in three dose-escalation patients: two with cutaneous melanoma and one with hepatocellular carcinoma. Peripheral TCRbeta sequencing aimed to test whether ivuxolimab altered TCR sequence diversity and caused clonal T-cell expansion. The monotherapy dose-escalation portion (N = 52 patients) of the phase I ivuxolimab trial is reported in the paper. Results the study describes overall, beyond this receptor: Low levels of normalized T-cell clonal expansion were also seen in some patients who did not respond. In partial responders in the 0.1-3.0 mg/kg groups, normalized peripheral clonal expansion was found to be among the lowest, especially among CD8+ T cells. Clonal expansion of both CD4+ and CD8+ blood T cells was observed from baseline to week 6 at doses 0.1 to 3.0 mg/kg. The antigen specificity of the peripheral T cells that underwent clonal expansion was not determined. After ivuxolimab, more expanded clones were found on average in CD8+ T cells than in CD4+ T cells.

A note on this clone: Its antigen remains unidentified. Base qualities are not recorded, but no much larger clone differs from it by a single base.

Patients with autoimmune disease history or receiving systemic immunosuppression were excluded from the trial. Peripheral blood for TCR sequencing was collected from all dose cohorts at baseline, on cycle 4 day 1, and on cycle 7 day 1. Samples came from an open-label, multicenter, first-in-human phase I dose-escalation trial of ivuxolimab. The trial enrolled adults with locally advanced or metastatic head and neck squamous cell, hepatocellular, melanoma or renal cell carcinoma. Before TCR sequencing, CD4+ and CD8+ T cells were separately sorted from peripheral blood. A distance of 19 bases separates the germline ends of V and J, which lose 2 bases and 7 bases respectively. The CDR3 spans 15 residues, from the cysteine through the phenylalanine. The CDR3 DNA has 45 bases and is translated from base 1. From a lookup of the germline V gene, CDR1 and CDR2 are SGHDT and YYEEEE. To sequence the TCRbeta CDR3 region, genomic DNA was isolated from the sorted cells. The immunoSEQ Assay was used to sequence the TCRbeta CDR3 regions. In TCRdb, the immuneACCESS table is reduced to in-frame sequences with V and J assigned. These tables do not hold every clone; where another copy was compared, an unresolved V gene accounts for under half, and the others remain unexplained. The sample table lists about 49,000 clones, more than 75% of them with a count of one. 2% to 3% of the sample is held by the ten biggest clonotypes.

The clonotype was recovered from an adult with an advanced solid tumor such as melanoma, head and neck, liver or kidney cancer. Here the sequenced sample was CD4+ or CD8+ T cells sorted from blood, taken in a trial of the OX40 agonist ivuxolimab. The chain couples TRBV5-6 to TRBJ2-7; the D region may be TRBD1 or TRBD2, each matching 5 bases equally. The CDR3 protein sequence reads: CASSFPRARRGEQYF. The nucleotides are TGTGCCAGCAGCTTCCCCAGGGCCCGAAGAGGGGAGCAGTACTTC.